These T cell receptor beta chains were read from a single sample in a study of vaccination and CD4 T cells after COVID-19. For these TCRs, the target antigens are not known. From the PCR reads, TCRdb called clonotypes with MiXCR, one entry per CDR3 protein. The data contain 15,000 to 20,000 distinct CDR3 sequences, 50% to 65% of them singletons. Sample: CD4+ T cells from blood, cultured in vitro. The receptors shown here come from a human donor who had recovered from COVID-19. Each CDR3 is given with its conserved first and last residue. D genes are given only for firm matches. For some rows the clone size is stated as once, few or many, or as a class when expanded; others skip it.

CDR3 DNA: TGCAGTGCGAGAGACGGACAGACTGGAAACACCATATATTTT
CDR3 protein: CSARDGQTGNTIYF
J gene: TRBJ1-3
clone size: -
D gene: -
V gene: TRBV20-1

CDR3 DNA: TGTGCCAGCAGCCCAACTAGTTTTGAGCAGTTCTTC
CDR3 protein: CASSPTSFEQFF
J gene: TRBJ2-1
clone size: -
D gene: -
V gene: TRBV6-1

CDR3 DNA: TGTGCCAGCAGTTTACGGGCTAGCGGGAGGGTGGATACGCAGTATTTT
CDR3 protein: CASSLRASGRVDTQYF
J gene: TRBJ2-3
clone size: -
D gene: TRBD2
V gene: TRBV12-3/TRBV12-4

CDR3 DNA: TGTGCCAGCAGTGAGATTTCGGTAACGCAGTATTTT
CDR3 protein: CASSEISVTQYF
J gene: TRBJ2-3
clone size: -
D gene: -
V gene: TRBV6-1

CDR3 DNA: TGTGCCAGCAGTCGCGGGAGCAACTCCCTCGCAGATACGCAGTATTTT
CDR3 protein: CASSRGSNSLADTQYF
J gene: TRBJ2-3
clone size: few
D gene: TRBD2
V gene: TRBV25-1

CDR3 DNA: TGTGCCAGCAGCTTAGGGCTCACAGATACGCAGTATTTT
CDR3 protein: CASSLGLTDTQYF
J gene: TRBJ2-3
clone size: -
D gene: -
V gene: TRBV11-1

CDR3 DNA: TGTGCCAGCAGTTCGAACAGGGGTCAGCCCCAGCATTTT
CDR3 protein: CASSSNRGQPQHF
J gene: TRBJ1-5
clone size: few
D gene: TRBD1
V gene: TRBV6-5

CDR3 DNA: TGTGCCAGCAGCTTGAATGAGCTTCTCAAAGGAGAGACCCAGTACTTC
CDR3 protein: CASSLNELLKGETQYF
J gene: TRBJ2-5
clone size: -
D gene: -
V gene: TRBV5-4

CDR3 DNA: TGTGCCAGCAGTGACCCTCCTGCGGGGGAGGGCCGCGGCGCTTTCTTT
CDR3 protein: CASSDPPAGEGRGAFF
J gene: TRBJ1-1
clone size: -
D gene: -
V gene: TRBV6-4

CDR3 DNA: TGTGCCAGCAGGGCGACTAGCGGGGGGGCCTGGGAGCAGTTCTTC
CDR3 protein: CASRATSGGAWEQFF
J gene: TRBJ2-1
clone size: once
D gene: TRBD2
V gene: TRBV27

CDR3 DNA: TGCAGTGCTAGTGGGATCGGCTACGAGCAGTACTTC
CDR3 protein: CSASGIGYEQYF
J gene: TRBJ2-7
clone size: few
D gene: -
V gene: TRBV20-1

CDR3 DNA: TGCAGTGCTAGCTTGGTAAACTATGGCTACACCTTC
CDR3 protein: CSASLVNYGYTF
J gene: TRBJ1-2
clone size: few
D gene: -
V gene: TRBV20-1

CDR3 DNA: TGTGCCAGCAGGGCCGGGACTAGCGGGGTTGAGGAGCTGTTTTTT
CDR3 protein: CASRAGTSGVEELFF
J gene: TRBJ2-2
clone size: -
D gene: TRBD2
V gene: TRBV6-1

CDR3 DNA: TGTGCCATCAGTGAGTCGACTCCGGGGCCGGGCACCGGGGAGCTGTTTTTT
CDR3 protein: CAISESTPGPGTGELFF
J gene: TRBJ2-2
clone size: -
D gene: -
V gene: TRBV10-3

CDR3 DNA: TGCAGTGCTAGAGCGACAGGGGCCAGGATTAGTTCACCCCTCCACTTT
CDR3 protein: CSARATGARISSPLHF
J gene: TRBJ1-6
clone size: -
D gene: TRBD1
V gene: TRBV20-1

CDR3 DNA: TGCAGTGCTAGATCTGTTGCAACAGATACGCAGTATTTT
CDR3 protein: CSARSVATDTQYF
J gene: TRBJ2-3
clone size: -
D gene: -
V gene: TRBV20-1

CDR3 DNA: TGTGCCAGCAGCGACGGGACCTATAGCAATCAGCCCCAGCATTTT
CDR3 protein: CASSDGTYSNQPQHF
J gene: TRBJ1-5
clone size: few
D gene: -
V gene: TRBV6-1

CDR3 DNA: TGCAGTGCTCAGACTAGCGGGGATACAGATACGCAGTATTTT
CDR3 protein: CSAQTSGDTDTQYF
J gene: TRBJ2-3
clone size: few
D gene: TRBD2
V gene: TRBV20-1

CDR3 DNA: TGTGCTAGCAGCTCCCTTTTCGGGAACACCGGGGAGCTGTTTTTT
CDR3 protein: CASSSLFGNTGELFF
J gene: TRBJ2-2
clone size: few
D gene: -
V gene: TRBV7-7

CDR3 DNA: TGTGCCAGCACGCTAGCGGGAGCAGATACGCAGTATTTT
CDR3 protein: CASTLAGADTQYF
J gene: TRBJ2-3
clone size: few
D gene: TRBD2
V gene: TRBV6-2/TRBV6-3

CDR3 DNA: TGTGCCAGCAACAGAGATGCACCCGTCACTGAAGCTTTCTTT
CDR3 protein: CASNRDAPVTEAFF
J gene: TRBJ1-1
clone size: -
D gene: -
V gene: TRBV6-1

CDR3 DNA: TGTGCCATCAGTCGAGACAGGGAGAATTCACCCCTCCACTTT
CDR3 protein: CAISRDRENSPLHF
J gene: TRBJ1-6
clone size: few
D gene: TRBD1
V gene: TRBV10-3

CDR3 DNA: TGTGCCAGTAGACGTCGGGGGAGTGGAAACGAGCAGTACTTC
CDR3 protein: CASRRRGSGNEQYF
J gene: TRBJ2-7
clone size: few
D gene: -
V gene: TRBV19

CDR3 DNA: TGTGCCAGCAGCTATGACAGGCCAACCTACGAGCAGTACTTC
CDR3 protein: CASSYDRPTYEQYF
J gene: TRBJ2-7
clone size: -
D gene: -
V gene: TRBV7-2

CDR3 DNA: TGCGCCAGCAGACCGCGGGTAGCGGGAGATTTGGAGACCCAGTACTTC
CDR3 protein: CASRPRVAGDLETQYF
J gene: TRBJ2-5
clone size: -
D gene: TRBD2
V gene: TRBV5-1

CDR3 DNA: TGTGCCAGTATTGGGGGGTTTTGGGACACTGAAGCTTTCTTT
CDR3 protein: CASIGGFWDTEAFF
J gene: TRBJ1-1
clone size: few
D gene: -
V gene: TRBV19

CDR3 DNA: TGTGCCAGCAGCTTAGGAGGGGCGCACACTGAAGCTTTCTTT
CDR3 protein: CASSLGGAHTEAFF
J gene: TRBJ1-1
clone size: few
D gene: -
V gene: TRBV2

CDR3 DNA: TGTGCCAGTAGTATTTATTCAGGGGATGGGGCCAAAAACATTCAGTACTTC
CDR3 protein: CASSIYSGDGAKNIQYF
J gene: TRBJ2-4
clone size: -
D gene: -
V gene: TRBV19

CDR3 DNA: TGTGCCAGCAGTCCTCGCAGGGAGAACTATGGCTACACCTTC
CDR3 protein: CASSPRRENYGYTF
J gene: TRBJ1-2
clone size: -
D gene: -
V gene: TRBV7-8

CDR3 DNA: TGTGCCAGCAGGGAGAACAGGGGTGTCAGCCAGTACTTC
CDR3 protein: CASRENRGVSQYF
J gene: TRBJ2-5
clone size: few
D gene: TRBD1
V gene: TRBV2

CDR3 DNA: TGTGCCAGCAGCTTAGTCCCCAGCGGGGGGGGAACAGATACGCAGTATTTT
CDR3 protein: CASSLVPSGGGTDTQYF
J gene: TRBJ2-3
clone size: -
D gene: TRBD2
V gene: TRBV7-2

CDR3 DNA: TGTGCCAGCAGGCAGGGGGAAGGCTATAATTCACCCCTCCACTTT
CDR3 protein: CASRQGEGYNSPLHF
J gene: TRBJ1-6
clone size: -
D gene: TRBD1
V gene: TRBV7-9

CDR3 DNA: TGTGCCACCCTGCGGACAGATACGCAGTATTTT
CDR3 protein: CATLRTDTQYF
J gene: TRBJ2-3
clone size: few
D gene: -
V gene: TRBV25-1

CDR3 DNA: TGTGCCACCAGCGGTCGAGTGAAAGACGGTTCTGGAAACACCATATATTTT
CDR3 protein: CATSGRVKDGSGNTIYF
J gene: TRBJ1-3
clone size: -
D gene: -
V gene: TRBV15

CDR3 DNA: TGCGCCAGCAGCCAGGACATGGGGCAGGTTCATAACGGGGAGCTGTTTTTT
CDR3 protein: CASSQDMGQVHNGELFF
J gene: TRBJ2-2
clone size: -
D gene: -
V gene: TRBV4-1

CDR3 DNA: TGTGCCACCAGTGATTCCTATGGCCCTGAAGCTTTCTTT
CDR3 protein: CATSDSYGPEAFF
J gene: TRBJ1-1
clone size: -
D gene: -
V gene: TRBV24-1

CDR3 DNA: TGTGCCAGCAGCTTAAGTCAGGCTAGCGGGAATGAGCAGTTCTTC
CDR3 protein: CASSLSQASGNEQFF
J gene: TRBJ2-1
clone size: -
D gene: TRBD2
V gene: TRBV7-9

CDR3 DNA: TGTGCCAGCAGTTTAACCGTCCGCGGTCCACCAGATACGCAGTATTTT
CDR3 protein: CASSLTVRGPPDTQYF
J gene: TRBJ2-3
clone size: -
D gene: -
V gene: TRBV27

CDR3 DNA: TGCAGTGCTAGGAAACGGGACAGGGGGCGCCGTGACTATGGCTACACCTTC
CDR3 protein: CSARKRDRGRRDYGYTF
J gene: TRBJ1-2
clone size: -
D gene: TRBD1
V gene: TRBV20-1

CDR3 DNA: TGTGCCAGCAGCTTAGCAGGTATCTCTGGCTACACCTTC
CDR3 protein: CASSLAGISGYTF
J gene: TRBJ1-2
clone size: -
D gene: -
V gene: TRBV7-2

CDR3 DNA: TGTGCCAGCAGCTTGCCCCTCTTGAGCGGGGGGGCCGAAGAGACCCAGTACTTC
CDR3 protein: CASSLPLLSGGAEETQYF
J gene: TRBJ2-5
clone size: -
D gene: TRBD2
V gene: TRBV5-3

CDR3 DNA: TGTGCCAGTAGACGGGACAGGGCGGCGGACACTGAAGCTTTCTTT
CDR3 protein: CASRRDRAADTEAFF
J gene: TRBJ1-1
clone size: -
D gene: TRBD1
V gene: TRBV19

CDR3 DNA: TGTGCCAGCCAGATAACCATGAACACTGAAGCTTTCTTT
CDR3 protein: CASQITMNTEAFF
J gene: TRBJ1-1
clone size: once
D gene: -
V gene: TRBV14

CDR3 DNA: TGTGCCAGCAGCCCTGGGACAGGGGGCAGGCCCCAGCATTTT
CDR3 protein: CASSPGTGGRPQHF
J gene: TRBJ1-5
clone size: few
D gene: TRBD1
V gene: TRBV7-8

CDR3 DNA: TGTGCCAGCAGTTTACGTTCTGGGATTCCCTACGAGCAGTACTTC
CDR3 protein: CASSLRSGIPYEQYF
J gene: TRBJ2-7
clone size: -
D gene: -
V gene: TRBV27